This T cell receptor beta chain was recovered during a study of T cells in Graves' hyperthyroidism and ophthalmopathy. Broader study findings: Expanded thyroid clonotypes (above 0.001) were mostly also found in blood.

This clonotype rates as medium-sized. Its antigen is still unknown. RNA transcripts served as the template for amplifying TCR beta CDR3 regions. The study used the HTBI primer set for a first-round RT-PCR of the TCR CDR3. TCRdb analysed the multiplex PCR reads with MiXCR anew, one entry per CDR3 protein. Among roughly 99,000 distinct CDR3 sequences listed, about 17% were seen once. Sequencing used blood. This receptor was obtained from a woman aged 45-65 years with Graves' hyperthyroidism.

The DNA for the CDR3 is TGTGCCAGCAGCTCAGGAGGGACAGGTAACAATGAGCAGTTCTTC. This codes for CASSSGGTGNNEQFF. The chain has TRBV5-6 and TRBJ2-1; 8 nucleotides align to TRBD1. Germline V gives CDR1 SGHDT, CDR2 YYEEEE. V shed 3 bases and J 5 bases; nucleotides not matched to a gene: 7. This CDR3 has 15 amino acids. The full variable domain, in which reference TRBV5-6 and TRBJ2-1 provide the parts outside the CDR3, is DAGVTQSPTHLIKTRGQQVTLRCSPKSGHDTVSWYQQALGQGPQFIFQYYEEEERQRGNFPDRFSGHQFPNYSSELNVNALLLGDSALYLCASSSGGTGNNEQFFGPGTRLTVL.